This T cell receptor (beta chain) was retrieved from a study of beta chain features in type 1 diabetes. Study information: Examined across all samples were about 99,000,000 sorted cells.

CDR1 SGDLS and CDR2 YYNGEE come from the germline V gene. The CDR3 spans 15 residues. The junction had 4 bases not matched to a gene; V was cut back by 0 bases and J by 6 bases. Findings and limits, study-wide: A cDNA-based sequencing approach could over-represent cells with high TCR expression.

The whole isolated RNA underwent reverse transcription, so sequencing captured expressed TCRB transcripts. Sequencing of naive, central memory and regulatory T cell samples gave an average of roughly 4 million reads. This table comes from immunoSEQ multiplex PCR, and its TCRdb copy is limited to in-frame clones, with some not included. The table lists hundreds of thousands of clones, roughly 15% of them singletons. To note about this clone: The target antigen is unknown.

The specimen sequenced was naive CD4+ T cells from blood. The source of this sequence is a man aged 18 to 35 in good health. This sequence joins TRBV9 and TRBJ2-7, with 12 bases lining up with TRBD1. The CDR3 DNA sequence: TGTGCCAGCAGCGTAGCGGTGGGACAGGGGGCCGAGCAGTACTTC. It codes for CASSVAVGQGAEQYF.